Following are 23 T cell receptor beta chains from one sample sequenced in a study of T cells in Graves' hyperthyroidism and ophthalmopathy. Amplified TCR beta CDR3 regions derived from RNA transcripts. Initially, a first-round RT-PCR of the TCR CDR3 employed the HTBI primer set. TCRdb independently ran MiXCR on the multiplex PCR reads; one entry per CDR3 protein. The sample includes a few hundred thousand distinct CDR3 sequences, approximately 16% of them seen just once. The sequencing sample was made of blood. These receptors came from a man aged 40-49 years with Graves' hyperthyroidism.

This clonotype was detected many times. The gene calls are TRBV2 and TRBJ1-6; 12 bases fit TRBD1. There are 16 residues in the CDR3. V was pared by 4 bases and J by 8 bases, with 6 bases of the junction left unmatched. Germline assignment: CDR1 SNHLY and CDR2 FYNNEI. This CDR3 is CASSGDRGRADSPLHF. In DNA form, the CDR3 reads TGTGCCAGCAGTGGGGACAGGGGGCGCGCTGATTCACCCCTCCACTTT.

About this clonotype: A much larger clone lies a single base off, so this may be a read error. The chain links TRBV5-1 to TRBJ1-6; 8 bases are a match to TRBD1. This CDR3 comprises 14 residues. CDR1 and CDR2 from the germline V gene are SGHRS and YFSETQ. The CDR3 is CASGTGDYNSPPHF. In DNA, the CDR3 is TGCGCCAGCGGGACAGGCGACTATAATTCACCCCCCCACTTT.

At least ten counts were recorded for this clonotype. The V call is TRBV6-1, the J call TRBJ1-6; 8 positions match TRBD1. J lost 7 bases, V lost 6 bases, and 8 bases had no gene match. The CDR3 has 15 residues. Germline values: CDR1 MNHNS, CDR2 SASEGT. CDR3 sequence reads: CASRHRQGLNSPLHF. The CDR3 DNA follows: TGTGCCAGCAGGCACCGACAGGGGTTAAATTCACCCCTCCACTTT.

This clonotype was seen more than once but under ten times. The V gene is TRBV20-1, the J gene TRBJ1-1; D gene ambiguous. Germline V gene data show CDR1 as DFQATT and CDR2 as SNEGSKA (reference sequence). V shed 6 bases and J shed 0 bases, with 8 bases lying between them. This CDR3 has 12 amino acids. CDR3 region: CSAAEVNTEAFF. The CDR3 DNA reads TGCAGTGCCGCTGAAGTGAACACTGAAGCTTTCTTT.

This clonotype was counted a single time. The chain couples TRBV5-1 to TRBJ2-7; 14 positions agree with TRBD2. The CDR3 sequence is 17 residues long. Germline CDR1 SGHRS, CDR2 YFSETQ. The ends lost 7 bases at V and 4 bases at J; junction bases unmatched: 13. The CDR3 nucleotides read TGCGCCAGCTCGGGACTAGCGGGGGACCACCGATTGTACGAGCAGTACTTC. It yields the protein CASSGLAGDHRLYEQYF.

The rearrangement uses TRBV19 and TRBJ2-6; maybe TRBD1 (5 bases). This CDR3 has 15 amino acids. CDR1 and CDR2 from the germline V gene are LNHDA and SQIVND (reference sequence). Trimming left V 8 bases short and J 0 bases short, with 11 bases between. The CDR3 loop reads CASGSTGSGANVLTF. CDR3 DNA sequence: TGTGCCAGTGGGTCAACAGGCTCTGGGGCCAACGTCCTGACTTTC.

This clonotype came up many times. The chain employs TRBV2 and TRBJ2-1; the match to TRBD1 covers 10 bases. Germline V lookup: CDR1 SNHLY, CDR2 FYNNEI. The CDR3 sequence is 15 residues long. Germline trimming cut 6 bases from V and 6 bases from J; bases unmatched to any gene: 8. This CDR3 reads CASRDDRGQGNEQFF. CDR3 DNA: TGTGCCAGCAGGGACGACAGGGGGCAAGGCAATGAGCAGTTCTTC.

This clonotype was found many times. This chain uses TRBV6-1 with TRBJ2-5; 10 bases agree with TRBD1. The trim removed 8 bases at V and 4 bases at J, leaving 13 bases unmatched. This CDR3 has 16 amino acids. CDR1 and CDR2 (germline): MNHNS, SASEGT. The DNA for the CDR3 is TGTGCCAGCCTTGGATTTGGACAGGGGGGCGGAGAGACCCAGTACTTC. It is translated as CASLGFGQGGGETQYF.

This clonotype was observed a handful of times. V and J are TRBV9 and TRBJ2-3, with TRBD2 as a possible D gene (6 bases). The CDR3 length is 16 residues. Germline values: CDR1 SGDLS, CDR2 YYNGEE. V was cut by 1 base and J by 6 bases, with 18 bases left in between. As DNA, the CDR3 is TGTGCCAGCAGCGTATCGAGTGGAACTAGCTGGGATACGCAGTATTTT. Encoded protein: CASSVSSGTSWDTQYF.

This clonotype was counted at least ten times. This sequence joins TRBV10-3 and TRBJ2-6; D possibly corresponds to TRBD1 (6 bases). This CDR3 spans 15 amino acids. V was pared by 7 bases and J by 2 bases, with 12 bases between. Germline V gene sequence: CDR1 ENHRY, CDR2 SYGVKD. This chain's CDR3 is CAINPQGTGANVLTF. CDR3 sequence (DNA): TGTGCCATCAATCCACAGGGCACTGGGGCCAACGTCCTGACTTTC.

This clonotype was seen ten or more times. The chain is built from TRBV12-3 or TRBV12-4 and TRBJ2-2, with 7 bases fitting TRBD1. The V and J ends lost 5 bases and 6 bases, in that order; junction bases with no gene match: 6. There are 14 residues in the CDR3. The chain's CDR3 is CASSTRQGSGELFF. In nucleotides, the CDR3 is TGTGCCAGCAGTACTAGACAGGGTTCCGGGGAGCTGTTTTTT.

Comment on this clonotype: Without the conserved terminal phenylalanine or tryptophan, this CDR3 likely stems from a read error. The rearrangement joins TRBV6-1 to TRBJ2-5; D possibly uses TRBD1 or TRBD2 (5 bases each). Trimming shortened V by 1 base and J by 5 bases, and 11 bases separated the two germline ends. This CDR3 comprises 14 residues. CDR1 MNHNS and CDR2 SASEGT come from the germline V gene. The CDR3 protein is CASSEVGEGETQYL. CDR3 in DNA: TGTGCCAGCAGTGAAGTGGGGGAAGGGGAGACCCAGTACCTC.

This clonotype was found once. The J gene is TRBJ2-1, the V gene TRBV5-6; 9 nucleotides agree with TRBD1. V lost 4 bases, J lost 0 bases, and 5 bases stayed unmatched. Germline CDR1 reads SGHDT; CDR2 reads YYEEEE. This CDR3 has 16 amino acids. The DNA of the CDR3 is TGTGCCAGCAGCGGGGGACAGGGCTACTCCTACAATGAGCAGTTCTTC. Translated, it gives CASSGGQGYSYNEQFF.

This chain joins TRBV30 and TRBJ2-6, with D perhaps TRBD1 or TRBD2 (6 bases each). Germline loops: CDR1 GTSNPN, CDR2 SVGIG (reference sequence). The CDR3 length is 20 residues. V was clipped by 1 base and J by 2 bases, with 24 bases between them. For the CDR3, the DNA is TGTGCCTGGAGTGGTTATCTTCTCCGGGGGCTATCTACTGGGGCCAACGTCCTGACTTTC. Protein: CAWSGYLLRGLSTGANVLTF.

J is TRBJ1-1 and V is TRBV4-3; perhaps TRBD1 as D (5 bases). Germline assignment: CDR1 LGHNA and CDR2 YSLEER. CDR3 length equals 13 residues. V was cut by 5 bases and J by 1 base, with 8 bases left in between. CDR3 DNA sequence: TGCGCCAGCAGCAGAGGGGAGAACACTGAAGCTTTCTTT. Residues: CASSRGENTEAFF.

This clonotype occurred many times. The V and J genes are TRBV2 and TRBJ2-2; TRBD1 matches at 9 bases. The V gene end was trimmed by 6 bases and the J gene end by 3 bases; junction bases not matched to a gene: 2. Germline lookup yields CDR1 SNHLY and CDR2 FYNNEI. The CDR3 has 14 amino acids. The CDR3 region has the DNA TGTGCCAGCAGGGGGACAGGGTACACCGGGGAGCTGTTTTTT. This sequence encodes CASRGTGYTGELFF.

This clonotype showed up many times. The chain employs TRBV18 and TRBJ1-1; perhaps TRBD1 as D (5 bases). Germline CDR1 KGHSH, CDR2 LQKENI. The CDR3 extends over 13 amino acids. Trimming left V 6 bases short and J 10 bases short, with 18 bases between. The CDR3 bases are TGTGCCAGCTCCCTGGACACTCAATCGGGAGCTTTCTTT. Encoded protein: CASSLDTQSGAFF.

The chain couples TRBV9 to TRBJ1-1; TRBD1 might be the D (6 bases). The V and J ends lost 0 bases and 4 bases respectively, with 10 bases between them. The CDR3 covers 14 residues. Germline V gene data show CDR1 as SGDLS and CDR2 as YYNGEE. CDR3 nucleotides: TGTGCCAGCAGCGTAGAAGGAGGGGGCACTGAAGCTTTCTTT. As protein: CASSVEGGGTEAFF.

CDR3: CASSPWTGGQPQHF. In DNA form, the CDR3 reads TGTGCCAGCAGTCCTTGGACAGGGGGTCAGCCCCAGCATTTT. This chain uses TRBV6-2 or TRBV6-3 with TRBJ1-5, with 10 bases identical to TRBD1. The CDR3 sequence is 14 residues long. Germline CDR1 MNHEY, CDR2 SVGEGT. V shed 5 bases, J shed 6 bases, and the junction held 4 bases outside the gene matches.

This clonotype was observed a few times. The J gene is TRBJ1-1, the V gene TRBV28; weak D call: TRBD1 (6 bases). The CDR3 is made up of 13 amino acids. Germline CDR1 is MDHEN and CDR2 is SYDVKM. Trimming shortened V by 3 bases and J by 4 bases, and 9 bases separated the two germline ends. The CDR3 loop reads CASSFLTGTEAFF. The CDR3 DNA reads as TGTGCCAGCAGTTTTCTGACAGGCACTGAAGCTTTCTTT.

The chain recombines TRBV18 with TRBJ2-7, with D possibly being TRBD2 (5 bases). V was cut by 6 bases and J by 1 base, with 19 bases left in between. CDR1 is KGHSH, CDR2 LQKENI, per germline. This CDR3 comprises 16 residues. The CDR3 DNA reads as TGTGCCAGCTCCCCGGCGGGTTCCGTCGGTTCCTACGAGCAGTACTTC. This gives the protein CASSPAGSVGSYEQYF.

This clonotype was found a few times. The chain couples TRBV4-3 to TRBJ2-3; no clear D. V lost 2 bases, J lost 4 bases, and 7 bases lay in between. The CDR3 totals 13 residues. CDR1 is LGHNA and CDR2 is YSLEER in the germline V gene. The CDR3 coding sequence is TGCGCCAGCAGCCAATTAGTTTCAGATACGCAGTATTTT. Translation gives CASSQLVSDTQYF.

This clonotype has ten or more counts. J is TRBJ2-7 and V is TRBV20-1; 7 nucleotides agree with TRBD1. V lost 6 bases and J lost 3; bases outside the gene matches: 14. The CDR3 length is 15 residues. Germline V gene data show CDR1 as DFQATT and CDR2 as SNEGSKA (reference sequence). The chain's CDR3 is CSAEPTGEASYEQYF. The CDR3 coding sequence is TGCAGTGCGGAACCCACAGGGGAAGCAAGCTACGAGCAGTACTTC.